These 25 T cell receptor beta chains were all obtained from the same sample, sequenced in a study of blood T cells in healthy people across ages. A second PCR, run for about 7 to 11 cycles, used a sample-barcoded 5' primer plus a J-beta primer mix. TCRdb re-derived calls from the 5' RACE reads in MiXCR, one entry per CDR3 protein. The sample shows some 1.8 million distinct CDR3 sequences, about two fifths of them seen only once. The specimen was blood. These receptors were obtained from a human donor in good health.

V and J are TRBV7-9 and TRBJ2-5; the D gene could be TRBD1 or TRBD2 (5 bases each). CDR3 size: 14 residues. The V gene's germline CDR1 is SEHNR and CDR2 FQNEAQ (reference sequence). Deletions cut 4 bases from V and 5 bases from J, with 14 bases between. The CDR3 is CASSSGTPAETQYF. The CDR3 coding sequence is TGTGCCAGCAGCTCCGGGACGCCGGCGGAGACCCAGTACTTC.

This clonotype occurred a few times. The chain is built from TRBV20-1 and TRBJ2-7; the D is unclear. The V gene lost 4 bases and the J gene lost 0 bases, with 13 bases spanning the gap. This CDR3 contains 14 residues. Germline-derived CDR1 and CDR2 are DFQATT and SNEGSKA (reference sequence). CDR3 sequence reads: CSATRYPSSYEQYF. The DNA of the CDR3 is TGCAGTGCTACACGCTACCCCAGCTCCTACGAGCAGTACTTC.

Ten or more counts support this clonotype. This rearrangement joins TRBV7-9 to TRBJ1-6; D uncertain. From germline, CDR1 is SEHNR and CDR2 FQNEAQ (reference sequence). This CDR3 contains 12 residues. Trimming stripped 1 base from V and 9 bases from J, with 4 bases between. CDR3 residues: CASSLVSSPLHF. DNA of the CDR3: TGTGCCAGCAGCTTAGTCAGTTCACCCCTCCACTTT.

This clonotype was detected only a few times. The chain combines TRBV20-1 with TRBJ2-3; 11 nucleotides align to TRBD2. With 5 bases clipped from V and 4 bases from J, the junction kept 5 bases outside the gene matches. There are 14 residues in the CDR3. Germline values: CDR1 DFQATT, CDR2 SNEGSKA (reference sequence). CDR3 in amino acids: CSADLSGGADTQYF. DNA of the CDR3: TGCAGTGCTGACCTTAGCGGGGGGGCAGATACGCAGTATTTT.

V and J are TRBV28 and TRBJ2-3; D uncertain. The CDR3 runs 13 residues. The V gene's germline CDR1 is MDHEN and CDR2 SYDVKM. Deletions cut 3 bases from V and 9 bases from J, with 13 bases between. CDR3 in amino acids: CASSFQHGTTQYF. Here the CDR3 DNA reads TGTGCCAGCAGTTTCCAGCATGGTACAACGCAGTATTTT.

The chain has TRBV7-2 and TRBJ2-1; the match to TRBD2 covers 11 bases. The junction had 7 bases not matched to a gene; V was cut back by 8 bases and J by 10 bases. The CDR3 loop spans 13 amino acids. The germline gives CDR1 SGHTA, CDR2 FQGNSA. CDR3 residues: CASGNSGGAEQFF. In nucleotides, the CDR3 is TGTGCCAGCGGTAATAGCGGGGGGGCCGAGCAGTTCTTC.

The V and J genes are TRBV24-1 and TRBJ1-2, with a weak D call TRBD1 (5 bases). Germline-derived CDR1 and CDR2 are KGHDR and SFDVKD. Trimming shortened V by 4 bases and J by 4 bases, and 12 bases separated the two germline ends. This CDR3 has 14 residues. CDR3 protein: CATSDVGLGYGYTF. CDR3 in DNA: TGTGCCACCAGTGACGTGGGGCTAGGCTATGGCTACACCTTC.

The chain couples TRBV4-3 to TRBJ2-2; D is unclear. Germline values: CDR1 LGHNA, CDR2 YSLEER. The CDR3 contains 17 residues. Trimming left V 0 bases short and J 5 bases short, with 16 bases between. The CDR3 nucleotides read TGCGCCAGCAGCCAAGATACTGGAGCCATTCGGACCGGGGAGCTGTTTTTT. This codes for CASSQDTGAIRTGELFF.

The chain recombines TRBV11-1 with TRBJ2-2; D is perhaps TRBD2 (5 bases). The CDR3 totals 13 residues. Germline CDR1 is SGHAT and CDR2 is FQDESV (reference sequence). Deletions cut 9 bases from V and 3 bases from J, with 11 bases between. The DNA of the CDR3 is TGTGCCAGTCGGGAATCGGACACCGGGGAGCTGTTTTTT. Translation gives CASRESDTGELFF.

The CDR3 protein is CASSESGVSEQFF. CDR3 in DNA: TGTGCCAGCAGTGAGTCAGGAGTTAGTGAGCAGTTCTTC. This sequence joins TRBV2 and TRBJ2-1; no clear D. The CDR3 sequence is 13 residues long. In germline, CDR1 is SNHLY, CDR2 FYNNEI. The V and J ends lost 3 bases and 9 bases respectively, with 12 bases between them.

The chain links TRBV7-9 to TRBJ1-6, with D possibly being TRBD1 (5 bases). Germline V gene data show CDR1 as SEHNR and CDR2 as FQNEAQ (reference sequence). The CDR3 covers 13 residues. Between the trimmed V and J ends, which lost 5 bases and 8 bases, there was a span of 10 bases. The CDR3 region has the DNA TGTGCCAGCAGCGGGGCAGAATATTCACCCCTCCACTTT. This sequence encodes CASSGAEYSPLHF.

This clonotype has ten or more counts. The J gene is TRBJ1-2, the V gene TRBV12-3 or TRBV12-4; unclear D gene. The V gene lost 3 bases and the J gene lost 8 bases, with 10 bases spanning the gap. CDR3 length: 12 residues. The CDR3 reads CASSLKGRGYTF. In nucleotides, the CDR3 is TGTGCCAGCAGTTTGAAAGGGAGAGGCTACACCTTC.

The V call is TRBV4-3, the J call TRBJ2-7, with D tentatively TRBD1 or TRBD2 (5 bases each). This CDR3 region has 15 residues. The V and J ends lost 4 bases and 3 bases respectively, with 16 bases between them. Per the germline V gene, CDR1 is LGHNA and CDR2 is YSLEER. CDR3 sequence (DNA): TGCGCCAGCAGCCCTTTCCGGGACCGGGACTACGAGCAGTACTTC. Its translation: CASSPFRDRDYEQYF.

The chain couples TRBV3-1 to TRBJ2-5; perhaps TRBD2 as D (6 bases). The CDR3 runs to 12 residues. CDR1 LGHDT and CDR2 YNNKEL come from the germline V gene (reference sequence). The CDR3 sequence: CATRDLEETQYF. The CDR3 DNA reads TGTGCAACGAGGGACTTAGAAGAGACCCAGTACTTC.

The rearrangement links TRBV19 to TRBJ1-1; D gene unclear. This CDR3 comprises 14 residues. Trimming left V 3 bases short and J 6 bases short, with 14 bases between. In germline, CDR1 is LNHDA, CDR2 SQIVND (reference sequence). CDR3 sequence: CASSIRIWVAEAFF. CDR3 coding DNA: TGTGCCAGTAGTATTAGAATCTGGGTGGCTGAAGCTTTCTTT.

In this sample, this clonotype turned up a few times. CDR3 amino acids: CSVEGTSGNQETQYF. In DNA form, the CDR3 reads TGCAGCGTCGAGGGGACTAGCGGGAATCAAGAGACCCAGTACTTC. The rearrangement uses TRBV29-1 and TRBJ2-5; 13 nucleotides align to TRBD2. The CDR3 totals 15 residues. Germline trimming cut 6 bases from V and 2 bases from J; bases unmatched to any gene: 6. From germline, CDR1 is SQVTM and CDR2 ANQGSEA.

In its sample, this clonotype was seen a few times. The V gene is TRBV20-1, the J gene TRBJ1-1; maybe TRBD1 (6 bases). The CDR3 runs 13 residues. V dropped 4 bases and J dropped 3 bases, with 12 bases sitting between them. Germline V gene sequence: CDR1 DFQATT, CDR2 SNEGSKA (reference sequence). CDR3 in DNA: TGCAGTGCTACGACAGGATGGTACACTGAAGCTTTCTTT. It yields the protein CSATTGWYTEAFF.

The rearrangement joins TRBV6-6 to TRBJ1-2; the D gene is possibly TRBD1 (6 bases). Germline CDR1 reads MNHNY; CDR2 reads SVGAGI (reference sequence). V lost 0 bases and J lost 4, with 12 bases in between. This CDR3 region has 15 residues. DNA of the CDR3: TGTGCCAGCAGTTACTCGATTCAGGGGATCTATGGCTACACCTTC. Translation gives CASSYSIQGIYGYTF.

The chain combines TRBV9 with TRBJ1-6, with D possibly being TRBD1 (5 bases). V lost 1 base and J 8 bases, leaving 13 bases between the germline ends. This CDR3 region has 15 residues. The V gene's germline CDR1 is SGDLS and CDR2 YYNGEE. DNA of the CDR3: TGTGCCAGCAGCGTACAAGGGACCTGGGATTCACCCCTCCACTTT. This gives the protein CASSVQGTWDSPLHF.

Here the CDR3 DNA reads TGTGCCACCAGTGATTTGAGTAGAGACACCGGGGAGCTGTTTTTT. This translates into CATSDLSRDTGELFF. The genes are TRBV24-1 and TRBJ2-2; no clear D gene. V lost 0 bases and J 3 bases, leaving 7 bases between the germline ends. The CDR3 is made up of 15 amino acids. Germline loops: CDR1 KGHDR, CDR2 SFDVKD.

The chain employs TRBV27 and TRBJ2-1; the D is unclear. This CDR3 spans 16 amino acids. From germline, CDR1 is MNHEY and CDR2 SMNVEV (reference sequence). Trimming pared 6 bases from V and 2 bases from J, leaving 17 bases between. The CDR3 DNA is TGTGCCAGCAGCCAGACTTCCCCCTCAGCCTACAATGAGCAGTTCTTC. Translation: CASSQTSPSAYNEQFF.

This chain connects TRBV20-1 to TRBJ2-1, with TRBD2 matching over 13 bases. This CDR3 region has 15 residues. The V gene end was trimmed by 5 bases and the J gene end by 4 bases; junction bases not matched to a gene: 5. Germline CDR1 is DFQATT and CDR2 is SNEGSKA (reference sequence). CDR3 sequence (DNA): TGCAGTGCTCGCACTAGCGGGGGGGGATACAATGAGCAGTTCTTC. It yields the protein CSARTSGGGYNEQFF.

The genes are TRBV7-8 and TRBJ1-2; the match to TRBD1 covers 11 bases. With 5 bases clipped from V and 8 bases from J, the junction kept 4 bases outside the gene matches. The CDR3 is 13 amino acids. Germline assignment: CDR1 SGHVS and CDR2 FQNEAQ. The CDR3 nucleotides are TGTGCCAGCAGCATAGGGACAGGGGGAGGCTACACCTTC. Amino acids: CASSIGTGGGYTF.

A few counts support this clonotype. The chain links TRBV10-3 to TRBJ1-2; the D is unclear. Looked up from germline, CDR1 is ENHRY and CDR2 is SYGVKD. V was pared by 9 bases and J by 4 bases, with 12 bases between. This CDR3 contains 12 residues. CDR3 sequence reads: CAMGPGGYGYTF. The CDR3 DNA is TGTGCCATGGGCCCTGGCGGCTATGGCTACACCTTC.

This clonotype was observed at least ten times. V usage is TRBV12-3 or TRBV12-4 and J usage is TRBJ2-7, with D tentatively TRBD1 (6 bases). V lost 5 bases to trimming and J lost 2 bases, with 10 bases between them. The CDR3 has 13 residues. The CDR3 spells CASSLGTPYEQYF. The CDR3 nucleotides are TGTGCCAGCAGTCTCGGGACACCCTACGAGCAGTACTTC.